The T cell receptor (beta chain) under discussion was sequenced for a study of regulatory T cells in long-lasting Graves disease. In the study overall: Patients newly diagnosed with Graves' had been on antithyroid drugs for under 3 months.

With respect to this clonotype: Its antigen remains unidentified.

Documented time point: newly diagnosed GD, antithyroid drugs for less than 3 months. Extracted PBMC RNA gave rise to the TCR library. Nine milliliters of peripheral blood were taken and placed in EDTA tubes. Study-level points and caveats: The study examined only peripheral blood, not thyroid tissue. Relative to newly diagnosed Graves' patients, persistent ones had lower TCR diversity.

The CDR3 loop spans 15 amino acids. CDR1 SNHLY and CDR2 FYNNEI come from the germline V gene. V lost 5 bases and J lost 5, with 19 bases in between. With iRepertoire HTBI primers and Arm-PCR of CDR3 regions, TCR beta libraries were built. Via MiXCR, TCRdb re-called the multiplex PCR reads, giving one row per CDR3 protein. The data contain about 240,000 distinct CDR3 sequences, 20% of them seen just once; the ten biggest clones take up around 14%. The sequenced sample was peripheral blood mononuclear cells (PBMCs), obtained at new diagnosis, from a patient treated with antithyroid drugs. The receptor comes from a female donor with Graves disease. This rearrangement joins TRBV2 to TRBJ2-7; D is perhaps TRBD1 (7 bases). In DNA, the CDR3 is TGTGCCAGCAGTAAGGGCGGGACAGCAGACCACGAGCAGTACTTC. Translation: CASSKGGTADHEQYF.